This T cell receptor (beta chain) was captured by sequencing in a study of neoadjuvant anti-PD-1 for oral cavity cancer. Overall study context: Patients mostly received three to four biweekly nivolumab doses at 3 mg/kg before surgery. Patients without progression received a fourth nivolumab dose around day 43, then surgical resection on days 50-56.

This CDR3 contains 13 residues. The germline CDR1 and CDR2 sequences are SGHVS and FNYEAQ. V was pared by 3 bases and J by 6 bases, with 12 bases between. The assay was immunoSEQ multiplex PCR, and TCRdb's table has in-frame clones only and misses some. The repertoire consists of 7,000 to 9,500 clones, with 70% occurring once and the leading ten covering roughly 2.9%. Specified time point: after neoadjuvant nivolumab, at surgical resection. The sequencing here drew on PBMCs, taken after nivolumab (anti-PD-1) treatment. This TCR was sampled from a person aged 40 to 85 with oral cavity squamous cell carcinoma. The V call is TRBV7-6, the J call TRBJ2-7; D remains unclear. CDR3 in amino acids: CASSLTFSSEQYF. CDR3 nucleotide sequence: TGTGCCAGCAGCTTGACCTTTAGCTCCGAGCAGTACTTC.